A single sample gave rise to the 16 T cell receptor beta chains below, sequenced in a study of CD8+CD57+ T cells in acquired aplastic anemia (dated by TCRdb to the late 2010s). Data came from an Illumina HiSeq 2000. Genomic DNA served as template for TCR beta VDJ combination and CDR3 sequence profiling. TCRdb handled the public reads itself, with Q25 trimming in fastp and clone calling in MiXCR, and kept productive beta chains. Rows merge per CDR3 protein into single entries with the most common DNA and genes. The sample profile shows 150,000 to 200,000 distinct CDR3 sequences; more than 40% of them were found once. 25% to 40% of the sample is taken by the ten largest. Flow cytometry had shown CD8+CD57+ cell expansion in the patients selected for sequencing. The sequenced sample consisted of sorted CD4+, CD8+, or CD8+CD57+ T cells (not recorded which) from PBMCs. All receptors come from a human donor with aplastic anemia.

This clonotype was observed at least ten times. The V gene is TRBV20-1, the J gene TRBJ2-1; D remains unclear. Germline lookup yields CDR1 DFQATT and CDR2 SNEGSKA (reference sequence). The ends were cut back, 5 bases at V and 4 bases at J, with 9 bases in the middle. This CDR3 has 12 residues. CDR3 residues: CSAETRYNEQFF. CDR3 DNA: TGCAGTGCTGAGACAAGATACAATGAGCAGTTCTTC.

This clonotype has at least ten counts. The V and J genes are TRBV24-1 and TRBJ1-5; 8 bases line up with TRBD1. The V and J ends lost 11 bases and 5 bases, in that order; junction bases with no gene match: 19. The length of the CDR3 is 17 residues. In germline, CDR1 is KGHDR, CDR2 SFDVKD. CDR3 bases: TGTGCCAACACGGATCCTTTTCCAGGGGGCCGGGATCAGCCCCAGCATTTT. Its protein product is CANTDPFPGGRDQPQHF.

The chain couples TRBV19 to TRBJ2-7; 12 positions match TRBD2. Germline CDR1 is LNHDA and CDR2 is SQIVND (reference sequence). This CDR3 comprises 16 residues. Germline trimming cut 2 bases from V and 3 bases from J; bases unmatched to any gene: 5. CDR3 loop: CASSISRTSGNYEQYF. CDR3 DNA: TGTGCCAGTAGTATATCCAGGACTAGCGGGAACTACGAGCAGTACTTC. Drawing the rest from reference TRBV19 and TRBJ2-7, the complete variable domain is DGGITQSPKYLFRKEGQNVTLSCEQNLNHDAMYWYRQDPGQGLRLIYYSQIVNDFQKGDIAEGYSVSREKKESFPLTVTSAQKNPTAFYLCASSISRTSGNYEQYFGPGTRLTVT.

In its sample, this clonotype was seen a few times. J is TRBJ2-1 and V is TRBV5-1; D might be TRBD2 (7 bases). The CDR3 covers 19 residues. The germline V and J ends were trimmed by 1 base and 0 bases, with 20 bases remaining between them. Germline values: CDR1 SGHRS, CDR2 YFSETQ. The CDR3, as DNA: TGCGCCAGCAGCTTGTCCGCGGGGGCTCCAAAGGGCTCCTACAATGAGCAGTTCTTC. It encodes CASSLSAGAPKGSYNEQFF.

This rearrangement joins TRBV20-1 to TRBJ2-1, with D maybe TRBD2 (6 bases). Per the germline V gene, CDR1 is DFQATT and CDR2 is SNEGSKA (reference sequence). The CDR3 is 14 residues long. The V and J ends lost 2 bases and 4 bases respectively, with 12 bases between them. DNA of the CDR3: TGCAGTGCTAGAACCAGCGGGCCTTACAATGAGCAGTTCTTC. This gives the protein CSARTSGPYNEQFF.

The sample holds many counts of this clonotype. The chain recombines TRBV12-3 or TRBV12-4 with TRBJ1-2; no definite D call. Trimming cost V 5 bases and J 2 bases, with 18 bases left between them. The CDR3 covers 16 residues. CDR3 sequence: CASSPGVRRRNYGYTF. The CDR3 nucleotides read TGTGCCAGCAGTCCCGGCGTGCGGAGGCGCAACTATGGCTACACCTTC.

The sample holds many counts of this clonotype. The chain has TRBV30 and TRBJ2-7; no firm D call. V shed 2 bases and J shed 0 bases, with 5 bases lying between them. This CDR3 is built from 12 residues. Germline V CDR1 and CDR2: GTSNPN, SVGIG (reference sequence). CDR3 in amino acids: CAWSSISYEQYF. Here the CDR3 DNA reads TGTGCCTGGAGTTCTATCTCCTACGAGCAGTACTTC.

The CDR3 DNA reads TGCAGCGTTGAAGGGGGACAAACGGCTACCAATGAGCAGTTCTTC. Encoded protein: CSVEGGQTATNEQFF. This sequence joins TRBV29-1 and TRBJ2-1, with D possibly matching TRBD1 (6 bases). The CDR3 consists of 15 residues. Germline lookup yields CDR1 SQVTM and CDR2 ANQGSEA. With 1 base removed from V and 6 bases from J, the gap between germline ends came to 16 bases.

DNA of the CDR3: TGTGCCAGCAGCGGAGGGACAGCCGGGGCCCAGTACTTC. Protein: CASSGGTAGAQYF. The V and J genes are TRBV9 and TRBJ2-5; 7 bases fit TRBD1. V gave up 3 bases and J gave up 9 bases; unmatched junction bases: 8. The germline V gene has CDR1 SGDLS and CDR2 YYNGEE. This CDR3 spans 13 amino acids.

This chain uses TRBV24-1 with TRBJ2-1; D call uncertain. Per the germline V gene, CDR1 is KGHDR and CDR2 is SFDVKD. V was pared by 4 bases and J by 7 bases, with 13 bases between. This CDR3 is 14 amino acids long. Here the CDR3 reads CATSDHKELNEQFF. For the CDR3, the DNA is TGTGCCACCAGTGACCACAAAGAACTTAATGAGCAGTTCTTC.

The chain has TRBV19 and TRBJ2-7; D not resolved. The germline CDR1 and CDR2 sequences are LNHDA and SQIVND (reference sequence). V was trimmed by 3 bases and J by 3 bases, leaving 9 bases between them. CDR3 size: 13 residues. The CDR3 loop is CASSIGVGYEQYF. CDR3 sequence (DNA): TGTGCCAGTAGTATTGGGGTCGGCTACGAGCAGTACTTC.

CDR3 DNA sequence: TGCGCCAGCAGTGAGCGAGGGATCCCCTACGAGCAGTACTTC. This encodes CASSERGIPYEQYF. The chain couples TRBV10-1 to TRBJ2-7; weak D call: TRBD2 (5 bases). Germline CDR1 is WNHNN and CDR2 is SYGVQD (reference sequence). Between the trimmed V and J ends, which lost 2 bases and 2 bases, there was a span of 10 bases. The CDR3 contains 14 residues.

V usage is TRBV19 and J usage is TRBJ2-2; D is unclear. This CDR3 has 15 amino acids. V lost 6 bases, J lost 1 base, and 12 bases lay in between. CDR1 is LNHDA and CDR2 is SQIVND in the germline V gene (reference sequence). CDR3 nucleotide sequence: TGTGCCAGTAGCCTGGGAACTTGGAACACCGGGGAGCTGTTTTTT. Its protein product is CASSLGTWNTGELFF.

A remark on this clonotype: This may stem from a read error, because a much larger clone lies one nucleotide away. The rearrangement links TRBV9 to TRBJ2-1; 9 bases map to TRBD2. The length of the CDR3 is 16 residues. The trim removed 0 bases at V and 4 bases at J, leaving 5 bases unmatched. CDR1 and CDR2 from the germline V gene are SGDLS and YYNGEE. The CDR3 DNA reads TGTGCCAGCAGCGTAGCGGCTAGCGGGACATACAATGAGCAGTTCTTC. It encodes CASSVAASGTYNEQFF.

The CDR3 region is CASSQRTSEGGELFF. The CDR3 nucleotides read TGTGCCAGTAGTCAACGGACTAGCGAAGGCGGGGAGCTGTTTTTT. The V and J genes are TRBV19 and TRBJ2-2, with 9 bases identical to TRBD2. Germline lookup yields CDR1 LNHDA and CDR2 SQIVND (reference sequence). V was clipped by 5 bases and J by 7 bases; unmatched bases: 8. This CDR3 spans 15 amino acids. Variable domain in full (rest from reference TRBV19 and TRBJ2-2): DGGITQSPKYLFRKEGQNVTLSCEQNLNHDAMYWYRQDPGQGLRLIYYSQIVNDFQKGDIAEGYSVSREKKESFPLTVTSAQKNPTAFYLCASSQRTSEGGELFFGEGSRLTVL.

This clonotype was observed a single time. This chain joins TRBV15 and TRBJ2-3, with 7 bases lining up with TRBD2. The CDR3 is 17 amino acids. Unmatched junction bases numbered 11, after V lost 5 bases and J lost 0 bases. Germline CDR1 is LNHNV and CDR2 is YYDKDF (reference sequence). The CDR3: CATSWGASGSSTDTQYF. The DNA of the CDR3 is TGTGCCACCAGCTGGGGTGCTAGCGGATCTAGCACAGATACGCAGTATTTT.